This T cell receptor beta chain is drawn from a study of T-cell reconstitution after alpha-beta-depleted transplantation in children. Preparation of the TCRbeta library was carried out with unique molecular identifiers. TCRdb reanalysed the PCR reads using MiXCR and keeps one entry per CDR3 protein. The table has 150,000 to 250,000 distinct CDR3 sequences, 6.3% seen once. This clonotype has ten or more counts. Antigen: not known. General observations from the study: About two months after transplant, alpha-beta T cells reportedly came from several hundred expanded graft clones. Newly produced T cells mostly accounted for T-cell counts and diversity one year post-transplant. Surviving recipient cells, namely T cells and thymic progenitors, were the source of high day-60 TCRbeta diversity in some patients.

Germline V gene sequence: CDR1 MNHNS, CDR2 SASEGT. There are 13 residues in the CDR3. V was cut by 6 bases and J by 3 bases, with 11 bases left in between. The TCR was taken from a girl under two years old with combined immunodeficiency, due to receive a stem cell transplant. The gene calls are TRBV6-1 and TRBJ1-1, with D tentatively TRBD1 (6 bases). The material sequenced was PBMCs, taken before TCRalphabeta/CD19-depleted stem cell transplant. The CDR3 bases are TGTGCCAGCAGGGGGGCAGGTCACACTGAAGCTTTCTTT. It yields the protein CASRGAGHTEAFF.